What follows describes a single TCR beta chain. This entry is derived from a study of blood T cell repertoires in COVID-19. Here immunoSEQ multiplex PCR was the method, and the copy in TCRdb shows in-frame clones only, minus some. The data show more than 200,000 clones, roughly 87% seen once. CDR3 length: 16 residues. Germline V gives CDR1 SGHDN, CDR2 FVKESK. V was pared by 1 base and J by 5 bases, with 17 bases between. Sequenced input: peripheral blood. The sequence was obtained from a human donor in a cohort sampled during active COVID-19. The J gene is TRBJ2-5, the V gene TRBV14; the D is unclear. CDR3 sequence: CASSQAVVSVGETQYF. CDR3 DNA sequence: TGTGCCAGCAGCCAAGCGGTCGTAAGCGTAGGTGAGACCCAGTACTTC.